This T cell receptor beta chain is drawn from a study of OX40 agonist ivuxolimab in advanced cancers. Broadly, across the study: Ivuxolimab, which targeted the costimulatory receptor OX40 (CD134), was an agonistic, fully human IgG2 monoclonal antibody. Intravenous ivuxolimab was administered to patients every 2 weeks at six dose levels: 0.01, 0.1, 0.3, 1.5, 3 and 10 mg/kg. The paper describes the monotherapy dose-escalation part (N of about 47 patients) of the phase I trial of ivuxolimab. Prior anti-PD-1, anti-PD-L1 or anti-CTLA-4 therapy was permitted, and roughly two fifths of dose-escalation patients had received checkpoint inhibitors. Of the roughly 52 patients in dose escalation, approximately 20 had hepatocellular carcinoma, approximately 15 had melanoma, 9 had renal cell carcinoma and 9 had head and neck cancer. Partial responses were achieved by three dose-escalation patients, of whom one had hepatocellular carcinoma and two had cutaneous melanoma. In the dose-escalation cohort, roughly 82% of patients were male, and the mean age was roughly 60 years with a range of roughly 23 to 79. The purpose of peripheral TCRbeta sequencing was to test whether ivuxolimab changed TCR sequence diversity and led to clonal T-cell expansion.

The germline V gene (reference sequence) gives CDR1 as PRHDT and CDR2 as FYEKMQ. The CDR3 goes from the cysteine to the phenylalanine over 15 residues. Of all the DNA, just the CDR3 is kept, 45 bases in frame from base 1. Compared with germline, V lacks 6 bases and J lacks 2 bases; bases without a gene match: 4. Patients with a history of autoimmune disease or receiving systemic immunosuppression were excluded from the trial. Peripheral blood for TCR sequencing was collected from all dose cohorts at baseline, on cycle 4 day 1, and on cycle 7 day 1. Samples came from an open-label, multicenter, first-in-human phase I dose-escalation trial of ivuxolimab. Adults with locally advanced or metastatic melanoma, renal cell carcinoma, hepatocellular carcinoma or head and neck squamous cell carcinoma were enrolled in the trial. Before TCR sequencing, CD4+ and CD8+ T cells were separately sorted from peripheral blood.

Study-level results and caveats: At doses from 0.1 to 3.0 mg/kg, clonal expansion was seen in both CD4+ and CD8+ blood T cells between baseline and week 6. Which antigens the clonally expanded peripheral T cells were specific for was not determined. After ivuxolimab, expanded clones were on average more numerous among CD8+ T cells than among CD4+ T cells. Low levels of normalized T-cell clonal expansion were also shown by some nonresponding patients. Partial responders in the 0.1-3.0 mg/kg groups had among the lowest normalized peripheral clonal expansion, especially among CD8+ T cells.

On this clone: Its antigen remains undetermined. The sample holds no much larger clone one base away, and base qualities are not on file.

Genomic DNA was extracted from sorted cells for sequencing of the TCRbeta CDR3 region. The immunoSEQ Assay was used to sequence the TCRbeta CDR3 regions. As stored in TCRdb, this immuneACCESS dataset retains in-frame rearrangements with V and J assigned. A fraction of the clones does not appear; measured against another copy, unresolved V genes explain less than half of the discrepancy, and the remainder lacks a known reason. The sample table holds nearly 35,000 clones, of which approximately 90% were seen once. 30% to 40% of the sample is in the top ten clones. The TCR sequence derives from an adult with an advanced solid tumor such as melanoma, head and neck, liver or kidney cancer. In this chain, TRBV13 is recombined with TRBJ2-1, and 10 bases in between align with TRBD2. This specimen consisted of CD4+ or CD8+ T cells sorted from blood, obtained in a trial of the OX40 agonist ivuxolimab. The nucleotide sequence is given as TGTGCCAGCAGGATTCTAGCGGGAGCCTACAATGAGCAGTTCTTC. The encoded protein is CASRILAGAYNEQFF.